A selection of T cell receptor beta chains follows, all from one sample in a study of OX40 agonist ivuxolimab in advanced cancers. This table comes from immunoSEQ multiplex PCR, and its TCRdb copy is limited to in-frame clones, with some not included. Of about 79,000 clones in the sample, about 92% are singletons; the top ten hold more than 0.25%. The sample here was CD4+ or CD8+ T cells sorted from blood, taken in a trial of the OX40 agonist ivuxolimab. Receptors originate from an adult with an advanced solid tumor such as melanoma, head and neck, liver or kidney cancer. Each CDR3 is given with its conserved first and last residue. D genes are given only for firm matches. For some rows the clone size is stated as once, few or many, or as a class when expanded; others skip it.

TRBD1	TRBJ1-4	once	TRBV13	TGTGCCAGCAGCTCCGGGGACAGGGGTAGTGTGAAGGGTGAAAAACTGTTTTTT	CASSSGDRGSVKGEKLFF
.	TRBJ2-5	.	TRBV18	TGTGCCAGCTCACCGGACAGTTCGTGGACCCAGTACTTC	CASSPDSSWTQYF
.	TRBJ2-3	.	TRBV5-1	TGCGCCAGCAGGGAGGGTCAGGAGACAGATACGCAGTATTTT	CASREGQETDTQYF
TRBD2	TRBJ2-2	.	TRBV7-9	TGTGCCAGCAGCTCCTATGGGACGGGAGGGGACACCGGGGAGCTGTTTTTT	CASSSYGTGGDTGELFF
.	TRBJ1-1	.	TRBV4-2	TGTGCCAGCAGCCAAGGGCCGGGGACTGAAGCTTTCTTT	CASSQGPGTEAFF
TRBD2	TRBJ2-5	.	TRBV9	TGTGCCAGCAGCGTAGGACTAGCGGGGGGCTCCCAAGAGACCCAGTACTTC	CASSVGLAGGSQETQYF
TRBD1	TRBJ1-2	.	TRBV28	TGTGCCAGCAGTTTACACGGGACAGGAAACTATGGCTACACCTTC	CASSLHGTGNYGYTF
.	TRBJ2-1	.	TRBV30	TGTGCCTGGAGTAGAGAGGGGAGCTCCTACAATGAGCAGTTCTTC	CAWSREGSSYNEQFF
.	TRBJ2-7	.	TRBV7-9	TGTGCCAGCAGCTTACTTGGGGGCTACGAGCAGTACTTC	CASSLLGGYEQYF
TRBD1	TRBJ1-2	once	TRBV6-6	TGTGCCAGCAGCAGGACAGGGGGCGATGGCTACACCTTC	CASSRTGGDGYTF
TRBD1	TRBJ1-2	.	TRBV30	TGTGCCTGGAATCGACAGGGGGGAAGTGATGGCTACACCTTC	CAWNRQGGSDGYTF
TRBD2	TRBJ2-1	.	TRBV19	TGTGCCAGTAGTATAATAAGTCTAGCGGGGGGGCGCGATGAGCAGTTCTTC	CASSIISLAGGRDEQFF